Listed below are T cell receptor beta chains from one sample, sequenced in a study of blood T cell repertoires in COVID-19. Measured with immunoSEQ multiplex PCR; TCRdb has only the in-frame clones, and not every one. The sample lists around 43,000 clones, under 90% occurring once. The sample was peripheral blood. These receptors came from a man aged 50 to 59 with active COVID-19. The CDR3 runs from the conserved cysteine through the conserved F or W. Fields, in order: J gene, V gene, D gene, clone size, CDR3 DNA, CDR3 protein. A D gene is named only where the DNA matches it firmly. Not every row has a clone size; where given, it reads once, few, many or a size class.

j_call: TRBJ1-5; v_call: TRBV28; d_call: TRBD1; clone_size: -; cdr3_nt: TGTGCCAGCAGTCGAGGACAGGGGATCAATCAGCCCCAGCATTTT; cdr3_aa: CASSRGQGINQPQHF
j_call: TRBJ2-2; v_call: TRBV9; d_call: -; clone_size: -; cdr3_nt: TGTGCCAGCAGCGTAGCTGGGGAGCTGTTTTTT; cdr3_aa: CASSVAGELFF
j_call: TRBJ2-5; v_call: TRBV3-1/TRBV3-2; d_call: -; clone_size: -; cdr3_nt: TGTGCCAGCAGCCAACTAGCACAAGAGACCCAGTACTTC; cdr3_aa: CASSQLAQETQYF
j_call: TRBJ1-2; v_call: TRBV6-5; d_call: TRBD1; clone_size: -; cdr3_nt: TGTGCCAGCAGTTACACCGGGACAGGGACCAACTATGGCTACACCTTC; cdr3_aa: CASSYTGTGTNYGYTF
j_call: TRBJ1-2; v_call: TRBV4-2; d_call: TRBD1; clone_size: -; cdr3_nt: TGTGCCAGCAGCCAAGACTATCAGGGGGCAGTGTACTATGGCTACACCTTC; cdr3_aa: CASSQDYQGAVYYGYTF
j_call: TRBJ2-5; v_call: TRBV7-3; d_call: -; clone_size: -; cdr3_nt: TGTGCCAGCAGCCCACGGATGCTCCTGGGAGGAGCGACTATAGAGACCCAGTACTTC; cdr3_aa: CASSPRMLLGGATIETQYF
j_call: TRBJ2-7; v_call: TRBV24-1; d_call: TRBD2; clone_size: -; cdr3_nt: TGTGCCACCGCCCCGGGGAGGGGATTCTACGAGCAGTACTTC; cdr3_aa: CATAPGRGFYEQYF
j_call: TRBJ1-2; v_call: TRBV11-2; d_call: -; clone_size: -; cdr3_nt: TGTGCCAGCAGCTTTCAGGGCTATGGCTACACCTTC; cdr3_aa: CASSFQGYGYTF
j_call: TRBJ2-5; v_call: TRBV24-1; d_call: -; clone_size: -; cdr3_nt: TGTGCCACCAGTGGGGGGCGGGGGGAGACCCAGTACTTC; cdr3_aa: CATSGGRGETQYF
j_call: TRBJ2-1; v_call: TRBV27; d_call: -; clone_size: -; cdr3_nt: TGTGCCAGCAGTTTTCGGTACAATGAGCAGTTCTTC; cdr3_aa: CASSFRYNEQFF
j_call: TRBJ1-2; v_call: TRBV28; d_call: -; clone_size: -; cdr3_nt: TGTGCCAGCAGTTTTCCCCCAGGACGCCCCCGGGATCCCCTCTATGGCTACACCTTC; cdr3_aa: CASSFPPGRPRDPLYGYTF
j_call: TRBJ2-7; v_call: TRBV28; d_call: -; clone_size: -; cdr3_nt: TGTGCCAGCAGGCCTACAGGAATTTACGAGCAGTACTTC; cdr3_aa: CASRPTGIYEQYF
j_call: TRBJ2-3; v_call: TRBV3-1/TRBV3-2; d_call: -; clone_size: -; cdr3_nt: TGTGCCAGCAGCCAAGCGGTGGGAGGAACAGATACGCAGTATTTT; cdr3_aa: CASSQAVGGTDTQYF
j_call: TRBJ2-7; v_call: TRBV5-6; d_call: -; clone_size: -; cdr3_nt: TGTGCCAGCAGCTTGAACCAGGGGTCTGAGCAGTACTTC; cdr3_aa: CASSLNQGSEQYF
j_call: TRBJ1-3; v_call: TRBV5-6; d_call: -; clone_size: -; cdr3_nt: TGTGCCAGCAGCTTGAGCGGAAACACCATATATTTT; cdr3_aa: CASSLSGNTIYF
j_call: TRBJ2-7; v_call: TRBV27; d_call: -; clone_size: -; cdr3_nt: TGTGCCAGCAGTTTATCAGGACACCCGTGGTACGAGCAGTACTTC; cdr3_aa: CASSLSGHPWYEQYF
j_call: TRBJ2-1; v_call: TRBV11-2; d_call: -; clone_size: -; cdr3_nt: TGTGCCAGCAGCTTAAATTCGGGCAATGAGCAGTTCTTC; cdr3_aa: CASSLNSGNEQFF
j_call: TRBJ2-6; v_call: TRBV19; d_call: -; clone_size: -; cdr3_nt: TGTGCCAGTAGTCCACTGCTCTCTGGGGCCAACGTCCTGACTTTC; cdr3_aa: CASSPLLSGANVLTF
j_call: TRBJ2-2; v_call: TRBV25-1; d_call: TRBD2; clone_size: few; cdr3_nt: TGTGCCAGCAGTAAGCGGGAGGCGAACACCGGGGAGCTGTTTTTT; cdr3_aa: CASSKREANTGELFF
j_call: TRBJ1-5; v_call: TRBV3-1/TRBV3-2; d_call: -; clone_size: -; cdr3_nt: TGTGCCAGCAGCCCTGGTTCAGGGAGCAATCAGCCCCAGCATTTT; cdr3_aa: CASSPGSGSNQPQHF
j_call: TRBJ2-2; v_call: TRBV7-9; d_call: -; clone_size: -; cdr3_nt: TGTGCCAGCAGCTTAGACTCAACCGGGGAGCTGTTTTTT; cdr3_aa: CASSLDSTGELFF
j_call: TRBJ1-5; v_call: TRBV28; d_call: TRBD1; clone_size: -; cdr3_nt: TGTGCCAGCAGTCTCCGGGGGGACAGGGTTCAGCCCCAGCATTTT; cdr3_aa: CASSLRGDRVQPQHF
j_call: TRBJ2-7; v_call: TRBV2; d_call: TRBD2; clone_size: -; cdr3_nt: TGTGCCAGCAGGTACCCCGGGGGGAACGAGCAGTACTTC; cdr3_aa: CASRYPGGNEQYF
j_call: TRBJ1-2; v_call: TRBV3-1/TRBV3-2; d_call: TRBD1; clone_size: once; cdr3_nt: TGTGCCAGCAGCCCCAGGGGGTCCCTTACCTTC; cdr3_aa: CASSPRGSLTF
j_call: TRBJ2-3; v_call: TRBV7-8; d_call: -; clone_size: once; cdr3_nt: TGTGCCAGCAGCTTATCGGAGGGCACAGATACGCAGTATTTT; cdr3_aa: CASSLSEGTDTQYF
j_call: TRBJ1-5; v_call: TRBV28; d_call: -; clone_size: -; cdr3_nt: TGTGCCAGCCTCGAGCACAGCAATCAGCCCCAGCATTTT; cdr3_aa: CASLEHSNQPQHF
j_call: TRBJ1-1; v_call: TRBV3-1/TRBV3-2; d_call: TRBD1; clone_size: once; cdr3_nt: TGTGCCAGCAGCCGCCGGGACAGGGGGCGCGGGCACACTGAAGCTTTCTTT; cdr3_aa: CASSRRDRGRGHTEAFF
j_call: TRBJ2-7; v_call: TRBV9; d_call: -; clone_size: -; cdr3_nt: TGTGCCAGCAGCGTAGTCCCAGGGAACGAGCAGTACTTC; cdr3_aa: CASSVVPGNEQYF
j_call: TRBJ2-6; v_call: TRBV7-2; d_call: TRBD1; clone_size: -; cdr3_nt: TGTGCCAGCAGCTTTGGACAGGGCTCTGGGGCCAACGTCCTGACTTTC; cdr3_aa: CASSFGQGSGANVLTF